The 30 T cell receptor beta chains below were found in one sample sequenced in a study of tumor and adjacent non-tumor tissue in lung cancer. TCRbeta libraries were built with three rounds of nested PCR, modified from ARM-PCR. TCRdb analysed the multiplex PCR reads with MiXCR anew, one entry per CDR3 protein. The sample records approximately 120,000 distinct CDR3 sequences, approximately 71% being singletons. The template was RNA from unsorted bulk tissue. Material: lung tumor tissue. These receptors were obtained from a young man with non-small cell lung cancer.

The chain carries TRBV11-2 and TRBJ1-1; 7 bases are shared with TRBD1. Germline values: CDR1 SGHAT, CDR2 FQNNGV. The CDR3 is 14 residues long. V dropped 8 bases and J dropped 3; count of bases not matched to a gene: 9. The CDR3 is CASGIDREDTEAFF. The CDR3 coding sequence is TGTGCCAGCGGCATAGACAGGGAGGACACTGAAGCTTTCTTT. The whole variable domain, remainder taken from reference TRBV11-2 and TRBJ1-1, is EAGVAQSPRYKIIEKRQSVAFWCNPISGHATLYWYQQILGQGPKLLIQFQNNGVVDDSQLPKDRFSAERLKGVDSTLKIQPAKLEDSAVYLCASGIDREDTEAFFGQGTRLTVV.

On this clonotype: Given a much more abundant clone one base away, this may be a read error. V is TRBV20-1 and J is TRBJ2-3, with no clear D. From germline, CDR1 is DFQATT and CDR2 SNEGSKA (reference sequence). Trimming left V 3 bases short and J 5 bases short, with 12 bases between. The CDR3 is 13 amino acids. The CDR3 nucleotides are TGCAGTGCTAGGGTGCCTCGAAAAGATACGCAGTATTTT. This translates into CSARVPRKDTQYF.

The gene calls are TRBV30 and TRBJ1-2; D is unresolved. The V end lost 4 bases, the J end lost 1 base, and 13 bases lay between the germline ends. The CDR3 spans 14 residues. The germline gives CDR1 GTSNPN, CDR2 SVGIG (reference sequence). CDR3 sequence reads: CAWNWYLYNYGYTF. DNA of the CDR3: TGTGCCTGGAATTGGTACCTGTATAACTATGGCTACACCTTC. Combining the CDR3 with reference TRBV30 and TRBJ1-2 gives the whole variable domain SQTIHQWPATLVQPVGSPLSLECTVEGTSNPNLYWYRQAAGRGLQLLFYSVGIGQISSEVPQNLSASRPQDRQFILSSKKLLLSDSGFYLCAWNWYLYNYGYTFGSGTRLTVV.

This clonotype has only a few counts. The V call is TRBV12-3 or TRBV12-4, the J call TRBJ2-5; D perhaps matches TRBD2 (6 bases). Trimming removed 2 bases from V and 5 bases from J, with 12 bases in between. The CDR3 extends over 14 amino acids. This chain's CDR3 is CASSLTGAGETQYF. The CDR3 nucleotides read TGTGCCAGCAGTTTAACCGGGGCGGGGGAGACCCAGTACTTC.

Remarks on this clonotype: A read error may account for a junction end that differs from germline. The rearrangement uses TRBV4-1 and TRBJ1-1; a possible D gene is TRBD1 (5 bases). Germline V gene lookup returns CDR1 MGHRA and CDR2 YSYEKL. The CDR3 runs 15 residues. The CDR3 reads CASSLDLGVNTEAFF. CDR3 nucleotide sequence: TGCGCCAGTAGCCTAGACCTGGGGGTGAACACTGAAGCTTTCTTT.

This clonotype has a single count. The rearrangement joins TRBV11-2 to TRBJ2-2, with D hard to call. Trimming pared 1 base from V and 6 bases from J, leaving 15 bases between. This CDR3 contains 16 residues. Looked up from germline, CDR1 is SGHAT and CDR2 is FQNNGV. CDR3 in DNA: TGTGCCAGCAGCTTAGTGGGCACAAGGGTTGCCGGGGAGCTGTTTTTT. This translates into CASSLVGTRVAGELFF.

In the case of this clonotype: A clone one base away is much larger, so this may be a read error. The gene calls are TRBV20-1 and TRBJ2-3, with D unresolved. The CDR3 is 12 amino acids. CDR1 DFQATT and CDR2 SNEGSKA come from the germline V gene (reference sequence). Trimming left V 7 bases short and J 1 base short, with 9 bases between. The CDR3 coding sequence is TGCAGTGGGATTCTCGGCACAGATACGCAGTATTTT. Amino acid sequence: CSGILGTDTQYF.

This clonotype was found many times. The V and J genes are TRBV6-5 and TRBJ1-2; D is ambiguous. The CDR3 loop spans 14 amino acids. The V end was cut by 6 bases, the J end by 4 bases, with 15 bases between. Germline V CDR1 and CDR2: MNHEY, SVGAGI. The CDR3 loop is CASSRDPGSYGYTF. In DNA, the CDR3 is TGTGCCAGCAGCCGAGATCCAGGATCCTATGGCTACACCTTC.

A remark on this clonotype: Possible read error: a much larger clone is one base away. V gene TRBV4-1 combines with J gene TRBJ1-5; D gene unclear. The CDR3 has 17 residues. CDR1 and CDR2 from the germline V gene are MGHRA and YSYEKL. The CDR3 here is CTSSQDQGGVVDQPQHF. The CDR3 DNA is TGCACCAGCAGCCAAGATCAAGGTGGGGTGGTGGATCAGCCCCAGCATTTT.

About this clonotype itself: Germline is not matched at one junction end, which may reflect a read error. The chain is built from TRBV20-1 and TRBJ2-3; tentatively, D is TRBD1 (6 bases). The CDR3 is made up of 15 amino acids. The germline V gene has CDR1 DFQATT and CDR2 SNEGSKA (reference sequence). As DNA, the CDR3 is TGCAGTGTTACGCCCTTCACTACTAGGACAGATGCGCAGTATTTT. Its translation: CSVTPFTTRTDAQYF.

A word on this clonotype: A read error is possible here, since a much larger clone lies one base away. The genes are TRBV6-6 and TRBJ2-5; 7 bases line up with TRBD1. Trimming removed 4 bases from V and 0 bases from J; junction bases left unmatched: 5. CDR3 length equals 15 residues. In germline, CDR1 is MNHNY, CDR2 SVGAGI (reference sequence). This CDR3 reads CASSLRQGNQETQYF. For the CDR3, the DNA is TGTGCCAGCAGTTTGAGACAGGGAAACCAAGAGACCCAGTACTTC.

As for this clonotype: The junction differs from germline at one of its ends, possibly a read error. This chain links TRBV19 with TRBJ2-2; D assignment may be TRBD1 or TRBD2 (5 bases each). Germline V CDR1 and CDR2: LNHDA, SQIVND (reference sequence). This CDR3 is 16 amino acids long. CDR3 bases: TGTGCCAGTAGTATGGATAAAGGGGTGAACACCGGGGAGTTGTTTTTT. Its translation: CASSMDKGVNTGELFF.

About this clonotype: Mismatch with germline at one junction end may stem from a read error. The gene calls are TRBV20-1 and TRBJ2-1; tentatively, D is TRBD1 or TRBD2 (5 bases each). The CDR3 extends over 17 amino acids. The V gene's germline CDR1 is DFQATT and CDR2 SNEGSKA (reference sequence). CDR3 amino acids: CNARDVGAVGSYNEQFF. Written as DNA, the CDR3 is TGCAATGCTAGAGACGTCGGGGCGGTGGGCTCCTACAATGAGCAGTTCTTC.

This CDR3 reads CASSYPNRARGFSNQPQHF. The CDR3 bases are TGTGCCAGCAGTTACCCAAACAGGGCCAGGGGATTTAGCAATCAGCCCCAGCATTTT. The chain is built from TRBV6-6 and TRBJ1-5, with D maybe TRBD1 (6 bases). The CDR3 totals 19 residues. V was pared by 2 bases and J by 0 bases, with 20 bases between. Germline CDR1 MNHNY, CDR2 SVGAGI (reference sequence).

Remarks on this clonotype: As the CDR3 is not closed by the conserved phenylalanine or tryptophan, this likely results from a read error. V is TRBV5-1 and J is TRBJ1-1; D uncertain. Germline V gene sequence: CDR1 SGHRS, CDR2 YFSETQ. The CDR3 length is 14 residues. V was shortened by 1 base and J by 1 base, with 8 bases between the two germline ends. The CDR3 here is CASSLLGGNTEAFL. Here the CDR3 DNA reads TGCGCCAGCAGCTTGCTGGGAGGGAACACTGAAGCTTTCCTT.

Notes on this clonotype: A read error may account for a junction end that differs from germline. J is TRBJ2-2 and V is TRBV20-1, with TRBD2 matching over 7 bases. The germline V gene has CDR1 DFQATT and CDR2 SNEGSKA (reference sequence). This CDR3 is built from 14 residues. CDR3 in amino acids: CSARVVAGGGKLFF. The CDR3 DNA is TGCAGTGCCCGGGTGGTAGCGGGTGGCGGGAAGCTGTTTTTT.

Notes on this clonotype: A much larger clonotype is one base distant, so this may be a read error. The conserved phenylalanine or tryptophan is not found at the CDR3 terminus, so this likely reflects a read error. The chain employs TRBV20-1 and TRBJ2-1, with D possibly being TRBD2 (6 bases). Germline V gene lookup returns CDR1 DFQATT and CDR2 SNEGSKA (reference sequence). This CDR3 is 13 amino acids long. V was pared by 3 bases and J by 4 bases, with 10 bases between. CDR3 coding DNA: TGCAGTGCTAGCGGGACTCATTACAATGAGCAGTTCTAC. Translating it yields CSASGTHYNEQFY.

A word on this clonotype: This clone may be a read error of a much larger clone one base away. J is TRBJ2-3 and V is TRBV20-1; D is unresolved. Germline CDR1 DFQATT, CDR2 SNEGSKA (reference sequence). This CDR3 is 15 amino acids long. V gave up 5 bases and J gave up 2 bases, with 17 bases separating them. CDR3 coding DNA: TGCAGTGCTTTCCGACTCCCAGGAAACACAGATACGCAGTATTTT. Translation gives CSAFRLPGNTDTQYF.

As to this clonotype: A much larger clone differs by one base, so this may be a read error. Without the conserved terminal phenylalanine or tryptophan, this CDR3 likely stems from a read error. The CDR3 region has the DNA TGCAGTGCTTCGGACAGGGGAATTGAAAAACTGTTTTTA. Its protein is CSASDRGIEKLFL. This chain connects TRBV20-1 to TRBJ1-4; TRBD1 matches at 9 bases. Germline CDR1 and CDR2: DFQATT and SNEGSKA (reference sequence). The CDR3 runs 13 residues. V shed 5 bases, J shed 7 bases, and the junction held 5 bases outside the gene matches.

Note on this clonotype: This may come from a read error, since a much larger clone is one base off. The V gene is TRBV5-4, the J gene TRBJ2-7; 11 positions match TRBD2. The length of the CDR3 is 14 residues. V shed 6 bases, J shed 6 bases, and the junction held 8 bases outside the gene matches. Germline assignment: CDR1 SGHNT and CDR2 YYREEE (reference sequence). The CDR3 sequence: CASNEGLADGEQYF. The CDR3 DNA follows: TGTGCCAGCAACGAGGGACTAGCGGACGGCGAGCAGTACTTC.

This clonotype was counted a few times. This rearrangement joins TRBV10-3 to TRBJ2-3, with unresolved D. CDR1 is ENHRY and CDR2 is SYGVKD in the germline V gene. The CDR3 has 11 amino acids. V was cut by 8 bases and J by 5 bases, with 8 bases left in between. In DNA form, the CDR3 reads TGTGCCATCGGTCCGCAAGATACGCAGTATTTT. Translated, it gives CAIGPQDTQYF.

This clonotype has only a few counts. The rearrangement uses TRBV5-5 and TRBJ1-4, with 12 nucleotides matching TRBD1. Germline trimming cut 5 bases from V and 7 bases from J; bases unmatched to any gene: 9. The CDR3 consists of 16 residues. Germline assignment: CDR1 SGHKS and CDR2 YYEKEE (reference sequence). The CDR3: CASREGQGAGSEKLFF. As DNA, the CDR3 is TGTGCCAGCAGGGAGGGACAGGGGGCAGGGAGTGAAAAACTGTTTTTT.

As regards this clonotype: A much larger clonotype is one base distant, so this may be a read error. This chain joins TRBV6-2 or TRBV6-3 and TRBJ2-2, with a tentative D call TRBD1 (6 bases). The CDR3 is 14 amino acids. The germline gives CDR1 MNHEY, CDR2 SVGEGT. CDR3 protein: CASSYSGESGEMFF. The CDR3 DNA follows: TGTGCCAGCAGTTATTCAGGGGAGTCCGGGGAGATGTTTTTT.

Regarding this clonotype: Since no conserved phenylalanine or tryptophan closes the CDR3, a read error is the likely cause. J is TRBJ1-1 and V is TRBV11-2; 8 bases align to TRBD1. Germline V lookup: CDR1 SGHAT, CDR2 FQNNGV. The CDR3 spans 14 residues. Unmatched junction bases numbered 1, after V lost 4 bases and J lost 0 bases. The CDR3 DNA reads TGTGCCAGCAGCTCGGACAGGGTGAACACTGAAGCTTTCTCT. It translates to CASSSDRVNTEAFS.

This chain joins TRBV9 and TRBJ2-3, with 8 positions matching TRBD2. There are 15 residues in the CDR3. J was trimmed by 6 bases and V by 4 bases; bases with no gene match: 10. Germline CDR1 reads SGDLS; CDR2 reads YYNGEE. The chain's CDR3 is CASSISGTFGDTQYF. The CDR3 DNA is TGTGCCAGCAGCATTAGCGGGACCTTTGGGGATACGCAGTATTTT.

For this clonotype: The germline gene is not matched at one end of the junction; a read error may be the cause. Here the CDR3 DNA reads TGCGCCAGTAGTTACACGACTAGCGGGATCCCCTACGATCAGTGCTTC. It specifies CASSYTTSGIPYDQCF. This rearrangement joins TRBV6-5 to TRBJ2-7; 11 bases are a match to TRBD2. Germline loops: CDR1 MNHEY, CDR2 SVGAGI. The CDR3 contains 16 residues.

This clonotype was counted ten times or more. This chain joins TRBV10-3 and TRBJ2-2; no reliable D call. The CDR3 has 14 amino acids. The V gene lost 4 bases and the J gene lost 4 bases, with 10 bases spanning the gap. From germline, CDR1 is ENHRY and CDR2 SYGVKD. CDR3 DNA sequence: TGTGCCATCAGTGTCGTTGGTGTCACCGGGGAGCTGTTTTTT. It encodes CAISVVGVTGELFF.

This clonotype was seen a handful of times. A read error is possible here, since a much larger clone lies one base away. The chain is built from TRBV12-3 or TRBV12-4 and TRBJ2-5, with 7 bases fitting TRBD2. V trimming: 3 bases; J trimming: 7 bases; junction bases outside the gene matches: 5. The CDR3 totals 13 residues. The CDR3 DNA reads as TGTGCCAGCAGTTTCATATGGGGGGGGACCCAGTACTTC. Translated, it gives CASSFIWGGTQYF.

Details on this clonotype: A much larger clone lies one base from this, so it may be a read error. The rearrangement links TRBV6-6 to TRBJ2-7; D remains unclear. CDR1 and CDR2 from the germline V gene are MNHNY and SVGAGI (reference sequence). CDR3 length equals 12 residues. The germline V and J ends were trimmed by 5 bases and 8 bases, with 13 bases remaining between them. CDR3 amino acids: CASSALSTQQYF. CDR3 sequence (DNA): TGTGCCAGCAGTGCCCTGTCTACTCAGCAGTACTTC.

Regarding this clonotype: The CDR3 does not end in the conserved phenylalanine or tryptophan, so this is likely a read error. The rearrangement uses TRBV7-2 and TRBJ2-7, with D hard to call. The CDR3 spans 14 residues. Per the germline V gene, CDR1 is SGHTA and CDR2 is FQGNSA. The V end was cut by 0 bases, the J end by 2 bases, with 8 bases between. The DNA for the CDR3 is TGTGCCAGCAGCTTAGCGGTCGCTGCCTACGAGCAGTACTTA. Its translation is CASSLAVAAYEQYL.